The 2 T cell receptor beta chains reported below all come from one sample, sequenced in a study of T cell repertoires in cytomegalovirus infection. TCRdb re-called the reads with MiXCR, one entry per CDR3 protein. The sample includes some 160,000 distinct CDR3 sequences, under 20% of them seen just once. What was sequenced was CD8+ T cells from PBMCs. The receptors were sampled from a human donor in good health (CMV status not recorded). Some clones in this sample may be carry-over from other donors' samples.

CDR3 bases: TGTGCCAGCAGTTCCGATAGAAACACCATATATTTT. It translates to CASSSDRNTIYF. V usage is TRBV6-5 and J usage is TRBJ1-3; D not certain. This CDR3 region has 12 residues. The V end lost 4 bases, the J end lost 5 bases, and 6 bases lay between the germline ends. Germline V lookup: CDR1 MNHEY, CDR2 SVGAGI.

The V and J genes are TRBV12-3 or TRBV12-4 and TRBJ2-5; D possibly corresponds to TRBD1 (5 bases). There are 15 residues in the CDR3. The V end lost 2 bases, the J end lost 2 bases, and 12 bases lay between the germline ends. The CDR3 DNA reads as TGTGCCAGCAGTTTATGGTCAGGGATTCAAGAGACCCAGTACTTC. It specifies CASSLWSGIQETQYF.